Below are 19 T cell receptor beta chains sequenced from a single sample in a study of blood T cells in healthy people across ages. It was with a sample-barcoded 5' primer and a J-beta primer mix that a second PCR of roughly 7 to 12 cycles was run. TCRdb called the 5' RACE reads again in MiXCR, with one record for every CDR3 protein. The table includes about 1.8 million distinct CDR3 sequences, 40% to 55% detected once. The sequenced sample consisted of blood. The receptors were gathered from a woman between 40 and 50 years old in good health.

The table lists this clonotype with a count of one. The chain is built from TRBV20-1 and TRBJ2-7; 9 bases agree with TRBD1. The CDR3 has 15 residues. In germline, CDR1 is DFQATT, CDR2 SNEGSKA (reference sequence). J was trimmed by 7 bases and V by 6 bases; bases with no gene match: 16. CDR3 coding DNA: TGCAGTGCCCTACGGCTGGGACAGGGAAACAATGAGCAGTACTTC. It translates to CSALRLGQGNNEQYF.

This clonotype has only a few counts. This rearrangement joins TRBV10-3 to TRBJ2-7, with TRBD2 as a possible D gene (7 bases). CDR3 size: 15 residues. The V and J ends lost 6 bases and 5 bases respectively, with 20 bases between them. CDR1 is ENHRY and CDR2 is SYGVKD in the germline V gene. The CDR3: CAIRGAGAGSDEQYF. Here the CDR3 DNA reads TGTGCCATCAGGGGGGCGGGGGCAGGGTCTGACGAGCAGTACTTC.

This chain connects TRBV6-2 or TRBV6-3 to TRBJ1-2; weak D call: TRBD1 (5 bases). The V end was cut by 7 bases, the J end by 1 base, with 25 bases between. Germline CDR1 and CDR2: MNHEY and SVGEGT. This CDR3 comprises 18 residues. The DNA of the CDR3 is TGTGCCAGCACCCAGGAGGGTCCGGGGCTTTCCTTTAACTATGGCTACACCTTC. Translating gives CASTQEGPGLSFNYGYTF.

This clonotype has a handful of counts. The chain has TRBV12-3 or TRBV12-4 and TRBJ2-1, with D tentatively TRBD2 (5 bases). Between the trimmed V and J ends, which lost 5 bases and 8 bases, there was a span of 19 bases. CDR3 length: 15 amino acids. In DNA, the CDR3 is TGTGCCAGCAGTGGAGGCCTAGTTGGGTTGCATGAGCAGTTCTTC. Its protein is CASSGGLVGLHEQFF.

This clonotype was detected a few times. The J gene is TRBJ2-1, the V gene TRBV4-3; possibly TRBD2 for D (6 bases). CDR3 length equals 19 residues. Per germline, CDR1 LGHNA and CDR2 YSLEER. V gave up 0 bases and J gave up 0 bases, with 18 bases separating them. The chain's CDR3 is CASSQDAGITGSSYNEQFF. The CDR3 DNA is TGCGCCAGCAGCCAAGATGCAGGGATAACCGGGAGCTCCTACAATGAGCAGTTCTTC.

V is TRBV5-1 and J is TRBJ2-7; 7 nucleotides align to TRBD2. Losses at the gene ends were 1 base for V and 12 bases for J; bases not matched to a gene: 16. The CDR3 spans 15 residues. Per germline, CDR1 SGHRS and CDR2 YFSETQ. The DNA for the CDR3 is TGCGCCAGCAGCTTGACGTTGGCTAGCGGTACCCGGGCGTACTTC. Its translation is CASSLTLASGTRAYF.

The chain recombines TRBV20-1 with TRBJ2-3; 9 bases are shared with TRBD2. The CDR3 sequence is 15 residues long. Germline lookup yields CDR1 DFQATT and CDR2 SNEGSKA (reference sequence). After removal of 1 base from V and 8 bases from J, the junction contained 10 bases not matched to a gene. In nucleotides, the CDR3 is TGCAGTGCTAGAGGGGCCGCGGGGGGGCTTGTTACGCAGTATTTT. It is translated as CSARGAAGGLVTQYF.

The chain recombines TRBV2 with TRBJ2-7; no firm D call. CDR1 and CDR2 from the germline V gene are SNHLY and FYNNEI. The V end was cut by 8 bases, the J end by 0 bases, with 8 bases between. The CDR3 consists of 12 residues. Here the CDR3 DNA reads TGTGCCAGCTTTCAGTCCTCCTACGAGCAGTACTTC. Protein sequence: CASFQSSYEQYF.

V gene TRBV12-3 or TRBV12-4 combines with J gene TRBJ1-5, with TRBD1 matching 7 bases. Trimming took 5 bases from V and 3 from J; bases not matched to a gene: 7. CDR3 size: 15 residues. The CDR3: CASSPQGRYNQPQHF. CDR3 coding DNA: TGTGCCAGCAGTCCACAGGGGAGGTACAATCAGCCCCAGCATTTT.

The chain employs TRBV5-6 and TRBJ2-4; weak D call: TRBD2 (5 bases). Per the germline V gene, CDR1 is SGHDT and CDR2 is YYEEEE. This CDR3 contains 14 residues. Trimming shortened V by 4 bases and J by 13 bases, and 21 bases separated the two germline ends. The CDR3 here is CASSICPSIREQYF. As DNA, the CDR3 is TGTGCCAGCAGCATCTGCCCCTCAATTAGGGAGCAGTACTTC. Filled out from reference TRBV5-6 and TRBJ2-4, the complete variable domain reads DAGVTQSPTHLIKTRGQQVTLRCSPKSGHDTVSWYQQALGQGPQFIFQYYEEEERQRGNFPDRFSGHQFPNYSSELNVNALLLGDSALYLCASSICPSIREQYFGAGTRLSVL.

This clonotype was picked up a small number of times. The chain uses TRBV12-3 or TRBV12-4 and TRBJ2-5; 12 nucleotides line up with TRBD2. V lost 4 bases and J lost 0; bases outside the gene matches: 9. The CDR3 covers 18 residues. The CDR3 region is CASSSRLAGVPYQETQYF. In DNA, the CDR3 is TGTGCCAGCAGTTCGAGACTAGCGGGGGTGCCGTACCAAGAGACCCAGTACTTC.

The J gene is TRBJ1-2, the V gene TRBV27, with unresolved D. The germline CDR1 and CDR2 sequences are MNHEY and SMNVEV (reference sequence). V was trimmed by 3 bases and J by 1 base, leaving 9 bases between them. The CDR3 totals 14 residues. The CDR3 nucleotides read TGTGCCAGCAGTTTCGACGGGATTAACTATGGCTACACCTTC. Translating gives CASSFDGINYGYTF.

The chain recombines TRBV6-6 with TRBJ2-5; 8 positions agree with TRBD2. Trimming took 4 bases from V and 6 from J; bases not matched to a gene: 4. The CDR3 totals 13 residues. Germline V lookup: CDR1 MNHNY, CDR2 SVGAGI (reference sequence). CDR3 amino acids: CASSWTSQKTQYF. In DNA, the CDR3 is TGTGCCAGCAGTTGGACTAGCCAGAAGACCCAGTACTTC.

The J gene is TRBJ1-5, the V gene TRBV6-2 or TRBV6-3; 7 bases are shared with TRBD1. Germline V lookup: CDR1 MNHEY, CDR2 SVGEGT. With 5 bases clipped from V and 2 bases from J, the junction kept 6 bases outside the gene matches. The CDR3 runs to 15 residues. The CDR3 DNA sequence: TGTGCCAGCAGTCTGTACCAGGGGGGCAATCAGCCCCAGCATTTT. This translates into CASSLYQGGNQPQHF.

This chain links TRBV10-3 with TRBJ1-1; tentatively, D is TRBD1 (5 bases). Looked up from germline, CDR1 is ENHRY and CDR2 is SYGVKD. The CDR3 has 14 amino acids. V lost 6 bases to trimming and J lost 1 base, with 12 bases between them. The CDR3 DNA follows: TGTGCCATCAGAGGGGATTCTTGGAACACTGAAGCTTTCTTT. As protein: CAIRGDSWNTEAFF.

This clonotype has only a few counts. The rearrangement joins TRBV7-9 to TRBJ2-3, with D unclear. CDR3 length equals 14 residues. The germline gives CDR1 SEHNR, CDR2 FQNEAQ (reference sequence). The V gene lost 4 bases and the J gene lost 1 base, with 9 bases spanning the gap. The CDR3 protein is CASSWRPGTDTQYF. The CDR3 nucleotides are TGTGCCAGCAGCTGGAGACCAGGCACAGATACGCAGTATTTT. Full variable domain (outside the CDR3, taken from reference TRBV7-9 and TRBJ2-3): DTGVSQNPRHKITKRGQNVTFRCDPISEHNRLYWYRQTLGQGPEFLTYFQNEAQLEKSRLLSDRFSAERPKGSFSTLEIQRTEQGDSAMYLCASSWRPGTDTQYFGPGTRLTVL.

The chain combines TRBV2 with TRBJ2-3; D perhaps matches TRBD2 (6 bases). Germline assignment: CDR1 SNHLY and CDR2 FYNNEI. V lost 7 bases and J lost 9, with 17 bases in between. The CDR3 is 13 residues long. The CDR3 is CASNGGTPQTQYF. In DNA, the CDR3 is TGTGCCAGCAATGGAGGGACTCCCCAAACGCAGTATTTT.

This clonotype has just a few counts. The rearrangement uses TRBV4-2 and TRBJ2-5; D is ambiguous. Per germline, CDR1 LGHNA and CDR2 YNFKEQ. CDR3 length: 15 amino acids. With 1 base removed from V and 2 bases from J, the gap between germline ends came to 11 bases. DNA of the CDR3: TGTGCCAGCAGCCAAGGATCCCCCTTACAAGAGACCCAGTACTTC. Translation: CASSQGSPLQETQYF.

The chain recombines TRBV27 with TRBJ2-1; no clear D. Germline V CDR1 and CDR2: MNHEY, SMNVEV (reference sequence). The CDR3 runs 12 residues. Trimming took off 7 bases at V and 2 bases at J, with 6 bases between the two ends. CDR3 protein: CASMAAYNEQFF. The DNA for the CDR3 is TGTGCCAGCATGGCAGCCTACAATGAGCAGTTCTTC.